This T cell receptor (beta chain) was found in a study of T cell repertoires in cytomegalovirus infection. Study-wide results and limits: HLA-C-restricted TCR beta clonotypes specific for CMV led the ex vivo response.

The CDR3 length is 11 residues. Trimming left V 5 bases short and J 8 bases short, with 9 bases between. CDR1 and CDR2 (germline): MNHEY, SMNVEV (reference sequence). TCRdb reanalysed the reads using MiXCR and keeps one entry per CDR3 protein. The sample shows around 710,000 distinct CDR3 sequences, about 29% of them seen only once. On this clonotype itself: What it binds is unknown.

This TCR was sampled from a human donor in good health (CMV status not recorded). Some clones in this sample may be carry-over from other donors' samples. This rearrangement joins TRBV27 to TRBJ1-1; D unclear. Material: cultured CD8+ T cells from PBMCs, obtained from culture after CMV antigen stimulation. The CDR3 loop is CASSVGREAFF. The CDR3 DNA reads as TGTGCCAGCAGTGTGGGCAGGGAAGCTTTCTTT.